Described below is a single T cell receptor beta chain sequence and its context. The table lists this clonotype with a count of one. Its cognate antigen has yet to be identified. Base quality data are lacking; no much larger clone is found one base away. Libraries came from 5' RACE. The instrument given in TCRdb is Illumina HiSeq 2500. The second PCR ran for about 6 to 11 cycles and used a J-beta primer mix along with a sample-barcoded 5' primer. Each TCR beta cDNA molecule received a unique molecular identifier from a template-switch 5' adaptor carrying 12 random nucleotides. Each sample yielded at least 3 million CDR3-containing paired-end reads. All of the RNA was converted into first-strand cDNA using the Mint cDNA synthesis kit, with a TRBC-specific oligonucleotide serving as the primer. Following uracil-DNA glycosylase treatment, all cDNA underwent a first 18-cycle PCR with the universal primers M1SS and BC2_uni_R. In the paper's pipeline: For normalization, 1 million high-quality reads, each with a distinct molecular identifier, were randomly selected from each sample. Reads sharing molecular identifiers were discarded rather than binned into consensus sequences. MiTCR, run with a Q25 quality threshold and the strictest error-elimination algorithm, handled CDR3 identification, clonotype clustering and error correction. A nonparametric unseen species model with Euler transformation was used to estimate a lower bound on total TCR beta diversity. The public reads were run again by TCRdb, first through fastp at Q25 and then through MiXCR, and only productive beta chains were kept. Merged by CDR3 protein, the rows form single entries marked with the most common genes and DNA. In this record, the V and J calls reflect TCRdb's handling and not the investigators' own analysis. The sample table holds approximately 1,100,000 distinct CDR3 sequences, of which under 55% were seen once. The ten largest clones add up to 18% of the sample.

Donors were roughly 40 systemically healthy Caucasian individuals from Russia aged roughly 6 to 95 years. Each donor gave 8 to 10 milliliters of peripheral blood, drawn into EDTA-treated Vacutainer tubes. Ficoll-Paque density-gradient centrifugation was used to isolate PBMCs, with at least 6.5 million per sample. Total RNA, at least 5 micrograms per sample, was extracted from PBMCs with Trizol reagent. For every donor, an aliquot of PBMCs went through flow cytometry to measure the percentages of naive CD45RAhigh/CD27high T cells. The sample comes from a study of blood T cells in healthy people across ages (dated by TCRdb to between 2015 and 2016). The study in broad terms: In model experiments, template switching captured about one uniquely barcoded TCR beta cDNA molecule for every two T cells. Using deep sequencing normalized with unique cDNA molecular identifiers, the study measured how TCR beta repertoire diversity changes with age. Four age groups were formed from the donors: young (average approximately 16 years), middle-aged (more than 35), aged (approximately 60) and long-lived (about 75). To avoid experimental bias, donors of different ages were distributed randomly across sequencing lanes. Using the same blood draw, the study looked at two additional independent replicas of 1 million unique cDNA reads for two donors, one aged 18 to 30 and the other aged 80 or older.

Overall results and qualifications from the work: Donor CMV infection status was unknown, potentially confounding age-related changes in expanded clonotypes. Observed TCR beta diversity correlated strongly with the percentage of naive T cells measured by flow cytometry. Compared with the aged group, the long-lived group had more naive CD4+ T cells, fewer expanded clones and increased TCR diversity, a pattern suggesting age selection. Conclusive comparison of naive and antigen-experienced compartments was prevented by the profiling of bulk unsorted PBMCs. Estimates of total diversity from one million sequenced T cells were regarded as lower bounds and underestimates. Observed TCR beta diversity per million T cells fell roughly linearly with age, and a significant reduction was already apparent by age around 40.

V lost 5 bases and J lost 2 bases, and the count of bases not matched to a germline gene is 10. Taken from the germline V gene (reference sequence), the CDR1 and CDR2 loops are MNHEY and SMNVEV. From its cysteine to its phenylalanine, the CDR3 spans 16 amino acids. Kept here is only the CDR3 DNA, which spans 48 bases and is read in frame from base 1. Sample: blood. The V and J segments used are TRBV27 and TRBJ2-5, with 8 bases aligning to TRBD1. This clonotype was sampled from a woman in her sixties in good health. The nucleotide sequence reads TGTGCCAGCAGTCCTCGGACAGGGATCCCACAAGAGACCCAGTACTTC. It is translated as CASSPRTGIPQETQYF.